Shown below are 29 T cell receptor beta chains from a single sample sequenced in a study of blood T cell repertoires in COVID-19. The protocol was immunoSEQ multiplex PCR, while the TCRdb copy is restricted to in-frame clones and leaves out a portion. This table holds approximately 190,000 clones, about 81% found once. Sequencing used peripheral blood. The source is a man aged 25 to 40 with active or convalescent COVID-19.

The chain combines TRBV30 with TRBJ1-1; D is unclear. Germline CDR1 is GTSNPN and CDR2 is SVGIG (reference sequence). Trimming took 0 bases from V and 11 from J, leaving 13 bases between them. This CDR3 is built from 12 residues. The CDR3: CAWSVHGTGAFF. As DNA, the CDR3 is TGTGCCTGGAGTGTACATGGAACGGGGGCTTTCTTT.

V is TRBV6-1 and J is TRBJ2-7; D perhaps matches TRBD2 (5 bases). This CDR3 contains 14 residues. Germline lookup yields CDR1 MNHNS and CDR2 SASEGT. V shed 3 bases and J shed 6 bases, with 15 bases lying between them. CDR3: CASSDRRSRGEQYF. The CDR3 DNA reads as TGTGCCAGCAGTGACCGAAGGTCCCGGGGCGAGCAGTACTTC.

A single count supports this clone. The same CDR3 also results from other DNA sequences found in this sample. V gene TRBV10-3 combines with J gene TRBJ2-7; 9 nucleotides align to TRBD1. V shed 6 bases, J shed 1 base, and the junction held 7 bases outside the gene matches. The CDR3 sequence is 15 residues long. Germline V CDR1 and CDR2: ENHRY, SYGVKD. CDR3 DNA sequence: TGTGCCATCAGCAAGGGACAGGGCTTATCCTACGAGCAGTACTTC. Protein sequence: CAISKGQGLSYEQYF.

This chain links TRBV5-6 with TRBJ1-5, with D possibly being TRBD1 (5 bases). In germline, CDR1 is SGHDT, CDR2 YYEEEE. V was clipped by 1 base and J by 7 bases, with 12 bases between them. There are 14 residues in the CDR3. The CDR3 nucleotides read TGTGCCAGCAGCTTGCAAACAGGATACCAGCCCCAGCATTTT. Translating it yields CASSLQTGYQPQHF.

The chain joins TRBV6-5 to TRBJ2-7, with D hard to call. Germline V CDR1 and CDR2: MNHEY, SVGAGI. V lost 7 bases and J lost 2, with 12 bases in between. This CDR3 has 13 amino acids. The CDR3 region has the DNA TGTGCCAGCACCGTAAGCGTTACCTACGAGCAGTACGTC. This sequence encodes CASTVSVTYEQYV.

The chain employs TRBV6-5 and TRBJ1-4; TRBD1 matches at 7 bases. Germline values: CDR1 MNHEY, CDR2 SVGAGI. The length of the CDR3 is 13 residues. The V gene end was trimmed by 6 bases and the J gene end by 8 bases; junction bases not matched to a gene: 6. This CDR3 is CASREGAREKLFF. In nucleotides, the CDR3 is TGTGCCAGCAGGGAGGGGGCGCGGGAAAAACTGTTTTTT.

V and J are TRBV7-8 and TRBJ1-1; D is ambiguous. V lost 2 bases and J lost 2, with 6 bases in between. Germline V gives CDR1 SGHVS, CDR2 FQNEAQ. The CDR3 has 13 amino acids. CDR3 DNA sequence: TGTGCCAGCAGCTTACGCAGTAACACTGAAGCTTTCTTT. This encodes CASSLRSNTEAFF. The complete variable domain, with remaining parts taken from reference TRBV7-8 and TRBJ1-1, reads GAGVSQSPRYKVAKRGQDVALRCDPISGHVSLFWYQQALGQGPEFLTYFQNEAQLDKSGLPSDRFFAERPEGSVSTLKIQRTQQEDSAVYLCASSLRSNTEAFFGQGTRLTVV.

The V and J genes are TRBV2 and TRBJ1-5, with 9 bases lining up with TRBD1. Germline assignment: CDR1 SNHLY and CDR2 FYNNEI. V dropped 6 bases and J dropped 2; count of bases not matched to a gene: 8. CDR3 length equals 16 residues. CDR3 protein: CASRRTGGIGNQPQHF. Written as DNA, the CDR3 is TGTGCCAGCAGGCGTACAGGGGGCATCGGCAATCAGCCCCAGCATTTT.

The gene calls are TRBV7-2 and TRBJ2-7; D gene unclear. This CDR3 comprises 12 residues. CDR1 SGHTA and CDR2 FQGNSA come from the germline V gene. Trimming shortened V by 5 bases and J by 5 bases, and 10 bases separated the two germline ends. The CDR3 region is CASSPTPNEQYF. The CDR3 DNA is TGTGCCAGCAGCCCCACTCCTAACGAGCAGTACTTC.

The chain joins TRBV5-6 to TRBJ2-5; 7 bases map to TRBD2. Germline V gives CDR1 SGHDT, CDR2 YYEEEE. V shed 0 bases, J shed 1 base, and the junction held 0 bases outside the gene matches. The CDR3 has 14 residues. The CDR3 loop reads CASSLGTSQETQYF. The CDR3 bases are TGTGCCAGCAGCTTGGGGACTAGCCAAGAGACCCAGTACTTC. The entire variable domain, with the rest obtained from reference TRBV5-6 and TRBJ2-5, is as follows: DAGVTQSPTHLIKTRGQQVTLRCSPKSGHDTVSWYQQALGQGPQFIFQYYEEEERQRGNFPDRFSGHQFPNYSSELNVNALLLGDSALYLCASSLGTSQETQYFGPGTRLLVL.

The chain recombines TRBV24-1 with TRBJ1-5; 9 nucleotides line up with TRBD1. Germline CDR1 KGHDR, CDR2 SFDVKD. CDR3 length: 15 residues. Trimming removed 4 bases from V and 2 bases from J; junction bases left unmatched: 2. For the CDR3, the DNA is TGTGCCACCAGTGAGGGACAGGGAGGCAATCAGCCCCAGCATTTT. Amino acid sequence: CATSEGQGGNQPQHF.

V and J are TRBV5-1 and TRBJ1-1; D possibly corresponds to TRBD1 (5 bases). The V and J ends lost 4 bases and 5 bases respectively, with 12 bases between them. The CDR3 runs to 13 residues. Germline V CDR1 and CDR2: SGHRS, YFSETQ. CDR3 sequence: CASSGGRGTEAFF. CDR3 DNA sequence: TGCGCCAGCAGCGGGGGACGGGGGACTGAAGCTTTCTTT.

The gene calls are TRBV7-2 and TRBJ1-6; 7 bases agree with TRBD1. This CDR3 is 18 amino acids long. V shed 1 base, J shed 7 bases, and the junction held 13 bases outside the gene matches. Germline V gives CDR1 SGHTA, CDR2 FQGNSA. The CDR3 region is CASSLETGSGFRNSPLHF. The CDR3 DNA reads as TGTGCCAGCAGCTTAGAGACAGGGTCAGGCTTTCGAAATTCACCCCTCCACTTT.

In its sample, this clone was seen a few times. The rearrangement links TRBV30 to TRBJ1-4, with 9 bases identical to TRBD1. Trimming took 5 bases from V and 5 from J; bases not matched to a gene: 6. Looked up from germline, CDR1 is GTSNPN and CDR2 is SVGIG (reference sequence). CDR3 size: 14 residues. The CDR3 DNA reads TGTGCCTGGGCCGGACAGGGGAGAAATGAAAAACTGTTTTTT. Its protein is CAWAGQGRNEKLFF.

The gene calls are TRBV24-1 and TRBJ1-2; TRBD1 is a possible D gene (6 bases). The CDR3 covers 14 residues. The germline gives CDR1 KGHDR, CDR2 SFDVKD. Between the trimmed V and J ends, which lost 1 base and 4 bases, there was a span of 9 bases. In DNA form, the CDR3 reads TGTGCCACCAGTGATTTAGACAGGAGCTATGGCTACACCTTC. It is translated as CATSDLDRSYGYTF.

The chain is built from TRBV30 and TRBJ2-7; 8 nucleotides line up with TRBD1. From germline, CDR1 is GTSNPN and CDR2 SVGIG (reference sequence). Trimming removed 2 bases from V and 5 bases from J; junction bases left unmatched: 5. The CDR3 runs to 13 residues. CDR3 bases: TGTGCCTGGAGTTACGACAGGGGAAACGAGCAGTACTTC. It encodes CAWSYDRGNEQYF.

The chain recombines TRBV27 with TRBJ2-7; D is unresolved. V gave up 5 bases and J gave up 5 bases, with 10 bases separating them. The V gene's germline CDR1 is MNHEY and CDR2 SMNVEV (reference sequence). The CDR3 length is 12 residues. CDR3 coding DNA: TGTGCCAGCAGTCCTACCTATAACGAGCAGTACTTC. Translation: CASSPTYNEQYF.

The rearrangement links TRBV9 to TRBJ2-1; TRBD2 matches 10 bases. CDR3 size: 17 residues. CDR1 is SGDLS, CDR2 YYNGEE, per germline. Trimming at V came to 4 bases and at J to 0 bases, leaving 7 bases not matched to a gene. For the CDR3, the DNA is TGTGCCAGCAGCTCTCTCCTAGCGGGGGCCTCCTACAATGAGCAGTTCTTC. This encodes CASSSLLAGASYNEQFF. The variable domain in full, with the rest retrieved from reference TRBV9 and TRBJ2-1, is DSGVTQTPKHLITATGQRVTLRCSPRSGDLSVYWYQQSLDQGLQFLIQYYNGEERAKGNILERFSAQQFPDLHSELNLSSLELGDSALYFCASSSLLAGASYNEQFFGPGTRLTVL.

V and J are TRBV21-1 and TRBJ1-6. TRBV21-1 is listed as a pseudogene. This CDR3 has 15 residues. The CDR3 nucleotides read TGTGCCAGCAGCACAAATGCGGGAATAGGGTCACCCCTCCACTTT. Encoded protein: CASSTNAGIGSPLHF.

The J gene is TRBJ2-7, the V gene TRBV7-2; 8 nucleotides align to TRBD1. V lost 2 bases and J lost 5; bases outside the gene matches: 8. The CDR3 consists of 15 residues. Germline loops: CDR1 SGHTA, CDR2 FQGNSA. In DNA form, the CDR3 reads TGTGCCAGCAGCTTACTCGGACAGGGCCCCCACGAGCAGTACTTC. As protein: CASSLLGQGPHEQYF. The variable domain in full, with the rest retrieved from reference TRBV7-2 and TRBJ2-7, is GAGVSQSPSNKVTEKGKDVELRCDPISGHTALYWYRQSLGQGLEFLIYFQGNSAPDKSGLPSDRFSAERTGGSVSTLTIQRTQQEDSAVYLCASSLLGQGPHEQYFGPGTRLTVT.

This sequence joins TRBV28 and TRBJ2-1; D call uncertain. This CDR3 is built from 12 residues. Trimming removed 2 bases from V and 4 bases from J, with 3 bases in between. Germline V gene sequence: CDR1 MDHEN, CDR2 SYDVKM. Here the CDR3 DNA reads TGTGCCAGCAGTTTAGCGTACAATGAGCAGTTCTTC. It encodes CASSLAYNEQFF.

The chain uses TRBV6-5 and TRBJ1-3, with D maybe TRBD1 (5 bases). V dropped 6 bases and J dropped 5 bases, with 11 bases sitting between them. The V gene's germline CDR1 is MNHEY and CDR2 SVGAGI. The CDR3 spans 13 residues. CDR3 in DNA: TGTGCCAGCAGGGGACTTTCCAGAAACACCATATATTTT. Its translation: CASRGLSRNTIYF.

The chain uses TRBV29-1 and TRBJ2-5; TRBD1 aligns across 7 bases. The CDR3 runs to 12 residues. The trim removed 6 bases at V and 2 bases at J, leaving 3 bases unmatched. Germline V gene sequence: CDR1 SQVTM, CDR2 ANQGSEA. The CDR3 DNA follows: TGCAGCGTCCGACAGGGACAAGAGACCCAGTACTTC. This encodes CSVRQGQETQYF. Variable domain in full (rest from reference TRBV29-1 and TRBJ2-5): SAVISQKPSRDICQRGTSLTIQCQVDSQVTMMFWYRQQPGQSLTLIATANQGSEATYESGFVIDKFPISRPNLTFSTLTVSNMSPEDSSIYLCSVRQGQETQYFGPGTRLLVL.

The chain joins TRBV28 to TRBJ2-7, with D possibly TRBD1 on 6 matching bases. Germline V gene lookup returns CDR1 MDHEN and CDR2 SYDVKM. V lost 5 bases and J lost 2, with 13 bases in between. This CDR3 has 14 residues. CDR3 nucleotides: TGTGCCAGCAGTGTGGACAGACCCACCTACGAGCAGTACTTC. It yields the protein CASSVDRPTYEQYF.

J is TRBJ1-1 and V is TRBV25-1, with D hard to call. Germline V gene sequence: CDR1 MGHDK, CDR2 SYGVNS. V lost 3 bases and J lost 2, with 13 bases in between. This CDR3 has 15 amino acids. The CDR3, as DNA: TGTGCCAGCAGTGACCTACCCACGGGAAACACTGAAGCTTTCTTT. Amino acid sequence: CASSDLPTGNTEAFF.

This clone was seen only a few times. The J gene is TRBJ1-1, the V gene TRBV29-1; TRBD1 agrees at 9 bases. Germline CDR1 reads SQVTM; CDR2 reads ANQGSEA. V trimming: 4 bases; J trimming: 1 base; junction bases outside the gene matches: 1. This CDR3 contains 13 residues. CDR3 sequence: CSVGTGANTEAFF. The CDR3 DNA follows: TGCAGCGTTGGGACAGGGGCGAACACTGAAGCTTTCTTT.

The V call is TRBV30, the J call TRBJ1-1; no reliable D call. The CDR3 totals 14 residues. Germline CDR1 is GTSNPN and CDR2 is SVGIG (reference sequence). Trimming cost V 0 bases and J 2 bases, with 10 bases left between them. CDR3 bases: TGTGCCTGGAGTGTAAGGCAGGCAAACACTGAAGCTTTCTTT. Translating gives CAWSVRQANTEAFF.

The gene calls are TRBV11-2 and TRBJ2-7; the D gene is possibly TRBD1 (6 bases). With 5 bases removed from V and 0 bases from J, the gap between germline ends came to 17 bases. Germline CDR1 and CDR2: SGHAT and FQNNGV. This CDR3 has 16 residues. The CDR3 DNA reads as TGTGCCAGCAGCCCAGGGGCCCTAGTCGCCTCCTACGAGCAGTACTTC. Translation: CASSPGALVASYEQYF.

This sequence joins TRBV30 and TRBJ1-2, with D perhaps matching TRBD1 (6 bases). The CDR3 length is 17 residues. The germline V gene has CDR1 GTSNPN and CDR2 SVGIG (reference sequence). Trimming removed 0 bases from V and 1 base from J, with 18 bases in between. CDR3 sequence: CAWSVSAGAQLNYGYTF. In nucleotides, the CDR3 is TGTGCCTGGAGTGTATCGGCAGGGGCCCAACTTAACTATGGCTACACCTTC.